The T cell receptor beta chain described here comes from a study of blood T cell repertoires in COVID-19. Study summary: T cells, B-cell-depleted T cells, or PBMCs supplied cDNA or gDNA.

This CDR3 is built from 16 residues. Germline CDR1 is SGHTA and CDR2 is FQGNSA. The V and J ends lost 1 base and 9 bases, in that order; junction bases with no gene match: 10. Authors' methods: Using reference gene primer amplification, nucleated cell counts were estimated. Assay: immunoSEQ multiplex PCR; the TCRdb copy retains only in-frame clones and omits some. V and J calls plus clone size are reproduced from that table; the DNA served to infer D and trimming. The data show more than 150,000 clones, roughly 79% seen once. The sample was peripheral blood. This TCR came from a man in his fifties or sixties with active or convalescent COVID-19. The chain carries TRBV7-2 and TRBJ2-2; 8 bases line up with TRBD2. CDR3 nucleotide sequence: TGTGCCAGCAGCTTAGGAAGTGTAGCGGGGCGGAGGGAGCTGTTTTTT. Amino acids: CASSLGSVAGRRELFF.